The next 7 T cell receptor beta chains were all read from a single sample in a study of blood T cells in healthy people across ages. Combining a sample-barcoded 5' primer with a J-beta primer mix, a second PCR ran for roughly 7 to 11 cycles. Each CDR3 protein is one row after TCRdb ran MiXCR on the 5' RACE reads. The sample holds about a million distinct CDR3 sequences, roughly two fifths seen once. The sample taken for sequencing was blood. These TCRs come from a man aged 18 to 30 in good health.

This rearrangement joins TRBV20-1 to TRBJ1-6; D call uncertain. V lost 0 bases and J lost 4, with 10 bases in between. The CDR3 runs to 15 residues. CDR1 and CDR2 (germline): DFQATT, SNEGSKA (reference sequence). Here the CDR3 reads CSARDPAEYNSPLHF. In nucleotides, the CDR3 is TGCAGTGCTAGAGATCCGGCAGAATATAATTCACCCCTCCACTTT.

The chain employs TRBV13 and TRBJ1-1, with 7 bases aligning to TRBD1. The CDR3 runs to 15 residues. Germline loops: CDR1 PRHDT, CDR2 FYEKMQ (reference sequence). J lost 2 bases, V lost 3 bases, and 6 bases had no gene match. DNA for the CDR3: TGTGCCAGCAGCTTTATGACAGGGAAAAACACTGAAGCTTTCTTT. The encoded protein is CASSFMTGKNTEAFF.

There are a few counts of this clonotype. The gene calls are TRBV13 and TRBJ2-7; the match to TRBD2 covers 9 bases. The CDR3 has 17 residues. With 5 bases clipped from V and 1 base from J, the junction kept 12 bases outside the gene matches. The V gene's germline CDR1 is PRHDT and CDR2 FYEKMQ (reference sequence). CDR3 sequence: CASSPRGLANNSYEQYF. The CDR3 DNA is TGTGCCAGCAGCCCGAGAGGACTAGCGAATAATTCCTACGAGCAGTACTTC.

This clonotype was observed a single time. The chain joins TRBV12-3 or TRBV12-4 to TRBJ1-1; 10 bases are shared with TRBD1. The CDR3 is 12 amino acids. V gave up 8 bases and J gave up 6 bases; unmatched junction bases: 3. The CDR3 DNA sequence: TGTGCCAGCGGACAGGGGGTTTCTGAAGCTTTCTTT. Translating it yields CASGQGVSEAFF.

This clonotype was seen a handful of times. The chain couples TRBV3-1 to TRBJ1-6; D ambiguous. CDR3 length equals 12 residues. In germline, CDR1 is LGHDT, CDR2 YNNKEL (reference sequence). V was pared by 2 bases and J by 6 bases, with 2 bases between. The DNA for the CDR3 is TGTGCCAGCAGCCAATTTAATTCACCCCTCCACTTT. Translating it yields CASSQFNSPLHF.

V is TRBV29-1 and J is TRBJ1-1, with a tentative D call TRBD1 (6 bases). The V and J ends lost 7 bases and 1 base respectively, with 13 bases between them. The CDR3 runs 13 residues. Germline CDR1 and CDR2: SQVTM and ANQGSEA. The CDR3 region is CSGRRTENTEAFF. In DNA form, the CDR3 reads TGCAGCGGACGCAGGACAGAGAACACTGAAGCTTTCTTT. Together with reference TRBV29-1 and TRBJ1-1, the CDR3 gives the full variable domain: SAVISQKPSRDICQRGTSLTIQCQVDSQVTMMFWYRQQPGQSLTLIATANQGSEATYESGFVIDKFPISRPNLTFSTLTVSNMSPEDSSIYLCSGRRTENTEAFFGQGTRLTVV.

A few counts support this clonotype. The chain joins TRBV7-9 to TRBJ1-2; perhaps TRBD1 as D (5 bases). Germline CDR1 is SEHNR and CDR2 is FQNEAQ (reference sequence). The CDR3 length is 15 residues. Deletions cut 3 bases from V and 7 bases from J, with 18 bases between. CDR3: CASSLGEGPRLGYTF. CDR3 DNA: TGTGCCAGCAGCTTGGGGGAGGGACCGCGGCTTGGCTACACCTTC.